Listed here are 7 T cell receptor beta chains from one sample, sequenced in a study of blood T cell repertoires in COVID-19. Profiling relied on immunoSEQ multiplex PCR, and the TCRdb table lists in-frame clones only, not all of them. The sample has about 250,000 clones; approximately 85% are singletons. Sequences were obtained from PBMCs or T cells enriched from blood (not recorded which). The receptors stem from a woman in her fifties or sixties with acute COVID-19.

The chain couples TRBV6-5 to TRBJ1-1, with D possibly matching TRBD1 (6 bases). The germline V and J ends were trimmed by 7 bases and 0 bases, with 12 bases remaining between them. CDR3 length: 14 residues. The germline V gene has CDR1 MNHEY and CDR2 SVGAGI. DNA of the CDR3: TGTGCCAGCACCCCGGGGGGCATGAACACTGAAGCTTTCTTT. Translating gives CASTPGGMNTEAFF.

The rearrangement uses TRBV3-1 (or the pseudogene TRBV3-2) and TRBJ1-2; 8 bases line up with TRBD1. There are 15 residues in the CDR3. From germline, CDR1 is LGHDT and CDR2 YNNKEL (reference sequence). V dropped 4 bases and J dropped 2; count of bases not matched to a gene: 6. The CDR3 DNA reads TGTGCCAGCAGCCTCCGGACAGGGACCAACTATGGCTACACCTTC. As protein: CASSLRTGTNYGYTF.

This chain uses TRBV12-5 with TRBJ1-5; a weak D match, TRBD1 (5 bases). V was cut by 9 bases and J by 5 bases, with 14 bases left in between. The CDR3 loop spans 13 amino acids. The germline CDR1 and CDR2 sequences are LGHNT and FRNRAP. The CDR3 DNA is TGTGCTAGCCTTCGGGGGAGAGATCAGCCCCAGCATTTT. It specifies CASLRGRDQPQHF. The complete variable domain, with remaining parts taken from reference TRBV12-5 and TRBJ1-5, reads DARVTQTPRHKVTEMGQEVTMRCQPILGHNTVFWYRQTMMQGLELLAYFRNRAPLDDSGMPKDRFSAEMPDATLATLKIQPSEPRDSAVYFCASLRGRDQPQHFGDGTRLSIL.

This clone is a singleton in its sample. The rearrangement links TRBV10-3 to TRBJ2-1; D gene unclear. Germline CDR1 reads ENHRY; CDR2 reads SYGVKD. The CDR3 covers 15 residues. V lost 9 bases, J lost 0 bases, and 15 bases lay in between. CDR3 nucleotide sequence: TGTGCCATTAAGTCAACAGACGTCTCCTACAATGAGCAGTTCTTC. It is translated as CAIKSTDVSYNEQFF.

V usage is TRBV7-9 and J usage is TRBJ1-3, with D possibly TRBD1 on 6 matching bases. V lost 3 bases to trimming and J lost 0 bases, with 12 bases between them. The CDR3 covers 16 residues. Germline V gene sequence: CDR1 SEHNR, CDR2 FQNEAQ (reference sequence). The CDR3 nucleotides read TGTGCCAGCAGCTTGGGGGGGCACAGCTCTGGAAACACCATATATTTT. Translation: CASSLGGHSSGNTIYF. The entire variable domain, with the rest obtained from reference TRBV7-9 and TRBJ1-3, is as follows: DTGVSQNPRHKITKRGQNVTFRCDPISEHNRLYWYRQTLGQGPEFLTYFQNEAQLEKSRLLSDRFSAERPKGSFSTLEIQRTEQGDSAMYLCASSLGGHSSGNTIYFGEGSWLTVV.

This chain connects TRBV7-9 to TRBJ1-3; D unresolved. The ends were cut back, 3 bases at V and 9 bases at J, with 24 bases in the middle. This CDR3 has 17 amino acids. Per the germline V gene, CDR1 is SEHNR and CDR2 is FQNEAQ (reference sequence). CDR3 sequence (DNA): TGTGCCAGCAGCTTCATGGGGAGCGAAGGAGGTTCAACCACCATATATTTT. It codes for CASSFMGSEGGSTTIYF.

The chain uses TRBV7-3 and TRBJ2-2; 10 bases agree with TRBD1. CDR1 SGHTA and CDR2 FQGTGA come from the germline V gene. The CDR3 covers 15 residues. With V trimmed by 1 base and J by 5 bases, 1 base remained unmatched. The CDR3 region is CASSLKGQGTGELFF. For the CDR3, the DNA is TGTGCCAGCAGCTTAAAGGGACAGGGGACCGGGGAGCTGTTTTTT.